This T cell receptor beta chain was documented in a study of T cell responses to AZD1222 COVID-19 vaccine. Concerning this clone: Its matching antigen is unknown.

Germline CDR1 is SGHTS and CDR2 is YDEGEE. The CDR3 runs to 14 residues. Trimming pared 5 bases from V and 4 bases from J, leaving 15 bases between. Measured with immunoSEQ multiplex PCR; TCRdb has only the in-frame clones, and not every one. The sample has about 180,000 clones, about nine tenths seen once. Study results and caveats: Donors, mostly white British, included more females; clonal diversity was possibly underestimated. Receipt of two AZD1222 doses was followed by a rise in Spike-specific TCR breadth and depth. Baseline antibody screening turned up just a handful of seropositive AZD1222 recipients.

The rearrangement links TRBV5-8 to TRBJ2-5; tentative D call: TRBD2 (7 bases). The origin of this receptor is an adult who received the AZD1222 COVID-19 vaccine. This specimen consisted of peripheral blood, obtained 28 days after the second AZD1222 dose. CDR3 bases: TGTGCCAGCAGTCGCGGGGGCGTTCTAGAGACCCAGTACTTC. As protein: CASSRGGVLETQYF.